This is a list of T cell receptor beta chains from one sample in a study of blood T cell repertoires in COVID-19. Profiled with immunoSEQ multiplex PCR; TCRdb holds only in-frame clones, not every one. Among about 90,000 clones listed, about 91% were seen once. Sequenced sample: peripheral blood. Receptors were obtained from a human donor with active COVID-19. The donor label of this sample is uncertain. The CDR3 runs from the conserved cysteine through the conserved F or W. A D gene is named only where the DNA matches it firmly. Size is stated for part of the rows, as once, few or many counts, or as a class when the clone is expanded.

d_gene	v_gene	abundance	j_gene	CDR3nt	CDR3aa
.	TRBV5-6	once	TRBJ2-3	TGTGCCAGCAGCCGAGATAACGCGTATACGCAGTATTTT	CASSRDNAYTQYF
.	TRBV7-2	.	TRBJ2-3	TGTGCCAGCAGCCCGCGGGGGCGGATCACAGATACGCAGTATTTT	CASSPRGRITDTQYF
.	TRBV27	.	TRBJ1-5	TGTGCCAGCAGGACCTCGGCCCAGGGCCTTAGCAATCAGCCCCAGCATTTT	CASRTSAQGLSNQPQHF
TRBD1	TRBV3-1/TRBV3-2	.	TRBJ1-3	TGTGCCAGCAGGCCTTCCGGGACAGCGGGAAACACCATATATTTT	CASRPSGTAGNTIYF
.	TRBV14	.	TRBJ2-2	TGTGCCAGCACCCCTGCGATTGGCACCGGGGAGCTGTTTTTT	CASTPAIGTGELFF
TRBD2	TRBV7-2	.	TRBJ2-7	TGTGCCAGCAGCTTAGTCCCCCCAAGACTAGCGGGGTCCTACGAGCAGTACTTC	CASSLVPPRLAGSYEQYF
.	TRBV7-2	.	TRBJ2-2	TGTGCCAGCAGCTTACGCGGGGCCGGGGCCGGGGAGCTGTTTTTT	CASSLRGAGAGELFF
.	TRBV13	.	TRBJ1-1	TGTGCCAGCAGCTCCCGGACGGGGATGGCGAACACTGAAGCTTTCTTT	CASSSRTGMANTEAFF
.	TRBV11-2	few	TRBJ2-5	TGTGCCAGCAGCCCAGAGGCAGGGGTAGCGGAGACCCAGTACTTC	CASSPEAGVAETQYF
.	TRBV6-1	.	TRBJ2-5	TGTGCCAGCAGTGAAGTTCTAGAAGAGACCCAGTACTTC	CASSEVLEETQYF
.	TRBV7-8	.	TRBJ1-4	TGTGCCAGCAGGCGGGGGGAGGTCGGTGAAAAACTGTTTTTT	CASRRGEVGEKLFF
.	TRBV7-6	.	TRBJ2-2	TGTGCCAGCAGCCCAAGGACTAACACCGGGGAGCTGTTTTTT	CASSPRTNTGELFF
.	TRBV6-5	.	TRBJ2-7	TGTGCCGGGGGGGCAGGGGGCACCTACGAGCAGTACTTC	CAGGAGGTYEQYF
.	TRBV7-9	few	TRBJ1-5	TGTGCCAGCAGCTCCCAGGGCCAGGCGGCACGACAGCCCCAGCATTTT	CASSSQGQAARQPQHF
TRBD2	TRBV5-4	.	TRBJ2-1	TGTGCCAGCAGCTTAGAGCGGGGGGGAGGTGTCTACAATGAGCAGTTCTTC	CASSLERGGGVYNEQFF
.	TRBV3-1/TRBV3-2	.	TRBJ1-2	TGTGCCAGCAGCCAAGAAACGGGGGTCTTAAGTGGCTACACCTTC	CASSQETGVLSGYTF
TRBD1	TRBV7-9	.	TRBJ1-2	TGTGCCAGCAGTTCGGACAGGGCCCTTCTTGACTTC	CASSSDRALLDF
.	TRBV10-1	few	TRBJ2-7	TGCGCCAGCAGTGCCCGGGATGGCTACTACGAGCAGTACTTC	CASSARDGYYEQYF
TRBD1	TRBV9	.	TRBJ1-4	TGTGCCAGCAGCGTAGAGGACAGGGGAGAGGAAAAACTGTTTTTT	CASSVEDRGEEKLFF
.	TRBV3-1/TRBV3-2	.	TRBJ1-3	TGTGCCAGCAGCCATCAGGGGATGCCAATCGGGAACACCATATATTTT	CASSHQGMPIGNTIYF
.	TRBV6-2/TRBV6-3	.	TRBJ1-5	TGTGCCAGCAGTTACGGAGGGAATCAGCCCCAGCATTTT	CASSYGGNQPQHF
TRBD2	TRBV5-1	.	TRBJ2-3	TGCGCCAGCAGCTTAAAGCCCCGGGGGGTTAGCACAGATACGCAGTATTTT	CASSLKPRGVSTDTQYF
.	TRBV7-9	.	TRBJ1-3	TGTGCCAGCAGCCACACAGGGACAGGAAACACCATATATTTT	CASSHTGTGNTIYF
TRBD2	TRBV2	.	TRBJ2-3	TGTGCCAGCAGTGAAAGTAGGGTAGCGGGGGAGCGCACAGATACGCAGTATTTT	CASSESRVAGERTDTQYF
.	TRBV6-5	.	TRBJ2-1	TGTGCCAGCAGCCAGGGAAGCTCCTACAATGAGCAGTTCTTC	CASSQGSSYNEQFF
TRBD2	TRBV5-5	.	TRBJ2-5	TGTGCCAGCAGCTCGCCCAGCGGGGCGCAAGAGACCCAGTACTTC	CASSSPSGAQETQYF
TRBD2	TRBV9	.	TRBJ2-2	TGTGCCAGCAGCGTACTGGCTAGCGGGACTCCTGGGTACACCGGGGAGCTGTTTTTT	CASSVLASGTPGYTGELFF
.	TRBV7-2	.	TRBJ2-1	TGTGCCAGCAGGGAGGGAGGATACAATGAGCAGTTCTTC	CASREGGYNEQFF
TRBD2	TRBV5-4	.	TRBJ2-7	TGTGCCAGCAGCTGGGGACTAGCGGGTGACTCCTACGAGCAGTACTTC	CASSWGLAGDSYEQYF
.	TRBV5-6	.	TRBJ2-3	TGTGCCAGCAGCCCTGGATCGGAGGATACGCAGTATTTT	CASSPGSEDTQYF
TRBD2	TRBV5-1	.	TRBJ2-1	TGCGCCAGCAGCTCGATTACTAGCGGGGGGGCCGCGAGCTCCTACAATGAGCAGTTCTTC	CASSSITSGGAASSYNEQFF
.	TRBV7-2	.	TRBJ1-1	TGTGCCAGCAGCCTTACGGTAGAAGCTTTCTTT	CASSLTVEAFF
TRBD1	TRBV24-1	.	TRBJ1-1	TGTGCCACCAGTGAGCGGACAGGGCTCACTGAAGCTTTCTTT	CATSERTGLTEAFF
TRBD1	TRBV3-1/TRBV3-2	once	TRBJ1-2	TGTGCCAGCAGCCAAGTTGCAGGGGGCTGGTATGGCTACACCTTC	CASSQVAGGWYGYTF
.	TRBV6-5	.	TRBJ1-2	TGTGCCAGCATTAAGAGAGGGGAGGATGGCTACACCTTC	CASIKRGEDGYTF
TRBD2	TRBV7-6	once	TRBJ2-2	TGTGCCAGCAGCGCCGTTTTGCGGGGGGGCCGCACCGGGGAGCTGTTTTTT	CASSAVLRGGRTGELFF
.	TRBV6-5	.	TRBJ2-5	TGTGCCAGCAGACGTAGCAGGGAAGAGACCCAGTACTTC	CASRRSREETQYF
.	TRBV7-9	few	TRBJ1-3	TGTGCCAGCAGCCACCCAGGGCGTGGAAACACCATATATTTT	CASSHPGRGNTIYF
.	TRBV5-1	.	TRBJ2-5	TGCGCCAGCAGCTTGGCGGGCCGTGGGGCGAGAACCGAGACCCAGTACTTC	CASSLAGRGARTETQYF
.	TRBV13	.	TRBJ2-3	TGTGCCAGCAGCTTAGAGGCGACGGGGTCAGATACGCAGTATTTT	CASSLEATGSDTQYF
.	TRBV15	.	TRBJ1-1	TGTGCCACCAGCAGAGATGGTAGGGGGTTGAACACTGAAGCTTTCTTT	CATSRDGRGLNTEAFF
TRBD2	TRBV7-2	.	TRBJ2-7	TGTGCCAGCAGCTTAAGGTCGCACGGACTAGCAGGCTACGAGCAGTACTTC	CASSLRSHGLAGYEQYF
.	TRBV7-9	.	TRBJ1-4	TGTGCCAGCAGCTTAGGGATGACGGCTCGGGAGGAAAAACTGTTTTTT	CASSLGMTAREEKLFF